This T cell receptor (beta chain) is drawn from a study of blood T cell repertoires in COVID-19. The overall study: Samples of COVID-19 (acute and convalescent) were obtained from the United States, Italy and Spain. T cells, B-cell-depleted T cells, or PBMCs provided the cDNA or gDNA that served as material.

Original handling: Counts of nucleated cells, estimated from reference gene primer amplification, were obtained. Sequencing was performed with immunoSEQ multiplex PCR; in TCRdb, only in-frame clones are kept and a portion is missing. V, J and clone size reflect that table, while D and trimming were determined from the DNA. The sample shows 30,000 to 40,000 clones, around nine tenths of them seen only once. Trimming took 5 bases from V and 5 from J, leaving 15 bases between them. Per germline, CDR1 SGHTA and CDR2 FQGNSA. The CDR3 runs to 14 residues. The clonotype comes from a man in his sixties or seventies with active COVID-19. The specimen sequenced was peripheral blood. The genes are TRBV7-2 and TRBJ1-1; D remains unclear. CDR3 DNA: TGTGCCAGCAGCCCTAACGGAGGGAAGACTGAAGCTTTCTTT. Amino acids: CASSPNGGKTEAFF.